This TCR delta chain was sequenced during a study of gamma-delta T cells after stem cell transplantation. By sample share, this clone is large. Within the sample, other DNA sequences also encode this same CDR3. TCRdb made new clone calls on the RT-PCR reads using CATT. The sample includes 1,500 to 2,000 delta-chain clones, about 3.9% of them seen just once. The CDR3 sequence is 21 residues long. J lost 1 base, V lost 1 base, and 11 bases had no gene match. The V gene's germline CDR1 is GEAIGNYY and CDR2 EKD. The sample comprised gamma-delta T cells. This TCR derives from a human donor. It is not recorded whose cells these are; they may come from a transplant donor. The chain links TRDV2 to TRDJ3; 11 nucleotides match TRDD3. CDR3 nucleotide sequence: TGTGCCTGTGACACTCTGTCCCCTGGGGGATACCAGTCCTGGGACACCCGACAGATGTTTTTC. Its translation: CACDTLSPGGYQSWDTRQMFF.